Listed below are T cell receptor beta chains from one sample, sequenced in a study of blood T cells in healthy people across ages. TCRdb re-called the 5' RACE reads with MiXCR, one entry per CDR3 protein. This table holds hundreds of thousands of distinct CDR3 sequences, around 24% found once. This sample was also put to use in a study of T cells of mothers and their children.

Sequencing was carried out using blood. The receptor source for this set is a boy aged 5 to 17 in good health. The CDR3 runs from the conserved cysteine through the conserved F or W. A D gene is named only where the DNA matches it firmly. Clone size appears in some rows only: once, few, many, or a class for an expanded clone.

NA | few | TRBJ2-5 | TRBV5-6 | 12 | TGTGCCAGCAGCTTGGGTCCTCCACCCCAGTACTTC | CASSLGPPPQYF
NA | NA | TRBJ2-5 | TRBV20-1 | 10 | TGCAGTGCGGAAGGAGAGACCCAGTACTTC | CSAEGETQYF
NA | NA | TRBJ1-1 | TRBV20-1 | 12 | TGCGCTTGGGCCGGAAAGAACACTGAAGCTTTCTTT | CAWAGKNTEAFF
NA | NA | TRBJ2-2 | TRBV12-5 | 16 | TGTGCTAGTGGTTTGTCGAGGACCGAGGGCACCGGGGAGCTGTTTTTT | CASGLSRTEGTGELFF
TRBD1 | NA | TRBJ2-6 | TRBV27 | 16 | TGTGCCAGCAGGGACAGGGGATTTTCTGGGGCCAACGTCCTGACTTTC | CASRDRGFSGANVLTF
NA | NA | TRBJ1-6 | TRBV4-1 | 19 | TGCGCCAGCAGCCAAGTGGCCGGGCGCGGGGGATCGGGTAATTCACCCCTCCACTTT | CASSQVAGRGGSGNSPLHF
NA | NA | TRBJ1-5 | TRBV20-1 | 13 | TGCAGTGCTAGAGAGGGGAGAAATCAGCCCCAGCATTTT | CSAREGRNQPQHF
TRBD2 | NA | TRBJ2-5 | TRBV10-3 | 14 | TGTGCCATCTCTGAATTAAGCGGGACGGAGACCCAGTACTTC | CAISELSGTETQYF
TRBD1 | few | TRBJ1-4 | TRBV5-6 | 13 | TGTGCCAGCAGCTGGACAGGGAATGAAAAACTGTTTTTT | CASSWTGNEKLFF
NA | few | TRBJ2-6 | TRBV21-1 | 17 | TGTGCCAGCAGCAACCAGGGCGGTCTCTCTGGGGCCAACGTCCTGACTTTC | CASSNQGGLSGANVLTF
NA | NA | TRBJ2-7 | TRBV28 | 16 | TGTGCCAGCAGTTTACACCCGTGGGACTCCTTCTACGAGCAGTACTTC | CASSLHPWDSFYEQYF
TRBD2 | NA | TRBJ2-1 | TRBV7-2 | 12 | TGTGCCAGCAGCTCTGACGGGGGGGGGCAGTTCTTC | CASSSDGGGQFF
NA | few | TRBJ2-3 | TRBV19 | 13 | TGTGCCAGTAGTGGCGGAAGCACAGATACGCAGTATTTT | CASSGGSTDTQYF
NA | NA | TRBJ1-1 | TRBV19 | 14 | TGTACCAGTAGTATTGGACAGACGAACACTGAAGCTTTCTTT | CTSSIGQTNTEAFF